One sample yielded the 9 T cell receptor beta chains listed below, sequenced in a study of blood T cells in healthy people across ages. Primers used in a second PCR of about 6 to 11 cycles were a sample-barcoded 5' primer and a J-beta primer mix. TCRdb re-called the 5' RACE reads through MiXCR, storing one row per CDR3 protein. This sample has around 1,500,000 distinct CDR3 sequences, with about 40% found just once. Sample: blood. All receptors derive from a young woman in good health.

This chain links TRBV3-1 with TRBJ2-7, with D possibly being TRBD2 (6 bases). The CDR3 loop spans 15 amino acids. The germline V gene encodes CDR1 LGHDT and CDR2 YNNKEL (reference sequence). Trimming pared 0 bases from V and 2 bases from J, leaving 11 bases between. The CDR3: CASSQDEWTTYEQYF. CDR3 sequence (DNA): TGTGCCAGCAGCCAAGATGAATGGACTACCTACGAGCAGTACTTC.

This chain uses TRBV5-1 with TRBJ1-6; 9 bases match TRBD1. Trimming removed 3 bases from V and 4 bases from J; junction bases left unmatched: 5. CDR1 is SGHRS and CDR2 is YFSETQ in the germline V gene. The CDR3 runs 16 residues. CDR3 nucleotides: TGCGCCAGCAGCTCGGAACAGGGGGCTTATAATTCACCCCTCCACTTT. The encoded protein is CASSSEQGAYNSPLHF.

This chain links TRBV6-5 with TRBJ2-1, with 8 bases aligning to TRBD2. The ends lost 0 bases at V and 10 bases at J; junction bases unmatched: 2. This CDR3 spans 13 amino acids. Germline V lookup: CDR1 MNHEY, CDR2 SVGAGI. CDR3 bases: TGTGCCAGCAGTTACTCCGGGACTAGGGAGCAGTTCTTC. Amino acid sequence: CASSYSGTREQFF.

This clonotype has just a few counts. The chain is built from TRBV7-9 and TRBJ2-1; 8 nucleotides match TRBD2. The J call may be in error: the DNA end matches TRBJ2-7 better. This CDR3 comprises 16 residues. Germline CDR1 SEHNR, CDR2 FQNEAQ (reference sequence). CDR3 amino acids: CASSLASSGAYNEQYF. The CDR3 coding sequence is TGTGCCAGCAGCTTAGCGAGTAGCGGGGCCTACAATGAGCAGTACTTC.

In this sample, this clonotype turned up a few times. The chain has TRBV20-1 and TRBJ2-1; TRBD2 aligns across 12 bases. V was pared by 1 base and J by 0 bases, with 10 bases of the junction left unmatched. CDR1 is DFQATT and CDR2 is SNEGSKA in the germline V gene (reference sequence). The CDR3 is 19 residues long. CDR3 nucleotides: TGCAGTGCTAGAGTGGAACTAGCGGGGGGTTCGAGCTCCTACAATGAGCAGTTCTTC. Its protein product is CSARVELAGGSSSYNEQFF.

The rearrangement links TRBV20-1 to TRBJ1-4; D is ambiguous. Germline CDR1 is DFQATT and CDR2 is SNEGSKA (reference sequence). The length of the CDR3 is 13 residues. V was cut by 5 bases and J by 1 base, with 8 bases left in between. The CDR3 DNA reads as TGCAGTGCTGCAGGCCGAACTAATGAAAAACTGTTTTTT. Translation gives CSAAGRTNEKLFF.

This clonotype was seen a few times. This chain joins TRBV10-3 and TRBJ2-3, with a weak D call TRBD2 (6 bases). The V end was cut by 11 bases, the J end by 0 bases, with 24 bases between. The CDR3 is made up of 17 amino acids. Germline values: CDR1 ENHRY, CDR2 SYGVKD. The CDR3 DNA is TGTGCCGAGAAGTTTCGGATAGCGGCGTTTAGCACAGATACGCAGTATTTT. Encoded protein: CAEKFRIAAFSTDTQYF.

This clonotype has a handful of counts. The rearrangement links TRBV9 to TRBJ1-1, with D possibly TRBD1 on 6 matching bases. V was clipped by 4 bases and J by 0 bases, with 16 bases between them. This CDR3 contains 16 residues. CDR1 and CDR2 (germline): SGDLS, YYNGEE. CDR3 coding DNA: TGTGCCAGCAGCAAGGGAGGGGGGTTCATGAACACTGAAGCTTTCTTT. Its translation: CASSKGGGFMNTEAFF.

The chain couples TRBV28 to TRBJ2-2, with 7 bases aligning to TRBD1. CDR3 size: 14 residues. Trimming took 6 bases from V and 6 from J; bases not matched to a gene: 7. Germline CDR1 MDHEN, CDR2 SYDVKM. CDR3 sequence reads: CASRDREQAGELFF. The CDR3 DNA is TGTGCCAGCAGAGACAGGGAGCAGGCCGGGGAGCTGTTTTTT.